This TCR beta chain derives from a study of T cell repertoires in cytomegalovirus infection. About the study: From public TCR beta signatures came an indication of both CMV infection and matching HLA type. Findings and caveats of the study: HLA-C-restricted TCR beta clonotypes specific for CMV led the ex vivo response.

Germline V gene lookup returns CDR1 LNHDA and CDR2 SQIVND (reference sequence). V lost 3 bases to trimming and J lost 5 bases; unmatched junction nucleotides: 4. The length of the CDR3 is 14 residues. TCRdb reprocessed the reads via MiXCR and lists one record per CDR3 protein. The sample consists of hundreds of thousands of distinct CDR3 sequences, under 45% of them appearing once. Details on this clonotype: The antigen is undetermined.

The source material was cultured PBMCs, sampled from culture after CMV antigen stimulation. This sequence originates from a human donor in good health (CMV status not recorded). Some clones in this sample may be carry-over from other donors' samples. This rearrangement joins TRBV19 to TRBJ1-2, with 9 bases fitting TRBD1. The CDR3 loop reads CASSIPGQGYGYTF. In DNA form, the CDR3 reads TGTGCCAGTAGTATTCCTGGACAGGGGTATGGCTACACCTTC.